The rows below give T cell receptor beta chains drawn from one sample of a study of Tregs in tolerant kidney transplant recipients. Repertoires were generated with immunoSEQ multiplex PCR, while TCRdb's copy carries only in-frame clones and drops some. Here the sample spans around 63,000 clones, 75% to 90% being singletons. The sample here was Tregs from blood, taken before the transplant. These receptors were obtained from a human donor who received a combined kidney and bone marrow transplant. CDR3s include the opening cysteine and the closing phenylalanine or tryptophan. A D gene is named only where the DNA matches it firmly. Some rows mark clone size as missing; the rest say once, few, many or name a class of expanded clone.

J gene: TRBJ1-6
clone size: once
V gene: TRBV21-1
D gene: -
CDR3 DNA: TGTGCCAGCAGGTCATATTTAGCTCACATACATCATAATTCACCCCTCCACTTT
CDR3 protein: CASRSYLAHIHHNSPLHF

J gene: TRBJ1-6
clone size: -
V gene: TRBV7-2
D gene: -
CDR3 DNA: TGTGCCAGCAGCCCTCTTACACAATTCTATAATTCACCCCTCCACTTT
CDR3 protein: CASSPLTQFYNSPLHF

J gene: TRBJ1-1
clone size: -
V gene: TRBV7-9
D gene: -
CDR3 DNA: TGTGCCAGCAGCCTCGCCGCTTACACTGAAGCTTTCTTT
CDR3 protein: CASSLAAYTEAFF

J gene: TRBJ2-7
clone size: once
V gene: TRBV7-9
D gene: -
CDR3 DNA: TGTGCCAGCAGCTTAGAACGGGGGGCGCGGGAGCAGTACTTC
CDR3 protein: CASSLERGAREQYF

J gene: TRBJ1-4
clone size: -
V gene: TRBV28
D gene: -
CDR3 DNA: TGTGCCAGCAGTTCCCAAGACAACAAGGAAAAACTGTTTTTT
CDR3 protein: CASSSQDNKEKLFF

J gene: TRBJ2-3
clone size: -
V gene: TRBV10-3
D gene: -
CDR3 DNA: TGTGCCATCAGTTCATTGCCAGATACGCAGTATTTT
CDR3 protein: CAISSLPDTQYF

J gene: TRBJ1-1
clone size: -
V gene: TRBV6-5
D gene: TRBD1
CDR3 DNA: TGTGCCAGCAGTTACCCCACAGGGGTAGCTTTCTTT
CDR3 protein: CASSYPTGVAFF

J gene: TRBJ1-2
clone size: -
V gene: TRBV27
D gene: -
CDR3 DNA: TGTGCCAGCAGTTTATTGGACGGAGGGTATGGCTACACCTTC
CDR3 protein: CASSLLDGGYGYTF

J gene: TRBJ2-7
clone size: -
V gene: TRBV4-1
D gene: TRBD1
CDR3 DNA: TGCGCCAGCAGCCACTCCAACAGGGGGAAATTATACGAGCAGTACTTC
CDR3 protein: CASSHSNRGKLYEQYF

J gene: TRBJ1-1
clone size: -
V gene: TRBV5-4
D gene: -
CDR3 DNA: TGTGCCAGCAGCTTACTGACTATGAACACTGAAGCTTTCTTT
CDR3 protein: CASSLLTMNTEAFF

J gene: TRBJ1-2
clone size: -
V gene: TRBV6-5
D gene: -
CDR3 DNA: TGTGCCACCCCAGTCTTGGGAGCGGGCTACACCTTC
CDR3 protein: CATPVLGAGYTF

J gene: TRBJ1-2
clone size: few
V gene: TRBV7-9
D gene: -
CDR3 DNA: TGTGCCAGCAGCTTAGCTGGCGCTCTCTATGGCTACACCTTC
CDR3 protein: CASSLAGALYGYTF

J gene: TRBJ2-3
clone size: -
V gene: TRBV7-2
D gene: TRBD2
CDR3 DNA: TGTGCCAGCAGCCCGGGGGGGGGCACAGATACGCAGTATTTT
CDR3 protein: CASSPGGGTDTQYF

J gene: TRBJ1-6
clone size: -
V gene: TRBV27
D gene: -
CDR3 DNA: TGTGCCAGCAGTGAGGAGGGACCGGACTTT
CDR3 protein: CASSEEGPDF